The rows below give T cell receptor beta chains drawn from one sample of a study of CD8 T cells in Susac syndrome. TCRdb called the immunoSEQ multiplex PCR reads again in MiXCR, with one record for every CDR3 protein. The sample lists approximately 200,000 distinct CDR3 sequences; roughly 94% were seen once. The sequenced sample consisted of CD4+ T cells from PBMCs. The receptors originated from a human donor with multiple sclerosis. Both conserved end residues are part of each CDR3. The D gene is left open where the match is weak. Only part of the rows carry a size: once, few, many, or a class if the clone is expanded.

d_gene,v_gene,j_gene,abundance,CDR3nt,CDR3aa
-,TRBV29-1,TRBJ2-1,-,TGCAGCGTTGAAACAGGGTCTAGCTCCTACAATGAGCAGTTCTTC,CSVETGSSSYNEQFF
-,TRBV9,TRBJ2-3,once,TGTGCCAGCAGCGTAGGTAGGGCGGCATCAGATACGCAGTATTTT,CASSVGRAASDTQYF
-,TRBV11-2,TRBJ2-3,-,TGTGCCAGCAGCTTAACTTACGCGGGCACAGATACGCAGTATTTT,CASSLTYAGTDTQYF
-,TRBV6-5,TRBJ2-7,-,TGTGCCAGCAGTTCCCGACCGGGACACCCCACCTCCTACGAGCAGTACTTC,CASSSRPGHPTSYEQYF
-,TRBV15,TRBJ1-1,-,TGTGCCACCAGCGAACCAGGGCTTCGAAACACTGAAGCTTTCTTT,CATSEPGLRNTEAFF
-,TRBV15,TRBJ2-7,-,TGTGCCACCAGCCAAGAGCTGCTTAACCAGCAGTACTTC,CATSQELLNQQYF
-,TRBV9,TRBJ2-2,once,TGTGCCAGCAGGCGGCAGGTTAACACCGGGGAGCTGTTTTTT,CASRRQVNTGELFF
TRBD2,TRBV18,TRBJ2-5,-,TGTGCCAGCTCACCGGGGGGGATGCACCAAGAGACCCAGTACTTC,CASSPGGMHQETQYF
TRBD1,TRBV27,TRBJ1-2,-,TGTGCCAGCAGGGACAGGGGCTATGGCTACACCTTC,CASRDRGYGYTF
-,TRBV12-5,TRBJ1-1,-,TGTGCTGCCCGGGGGGAGGGTCTGAACACTGAAGCTTTCTTT,CAARGEGLNTEAFF
TRBD2,TRBV2,TRBJ2-3,-,TGTGCCAGCATGCTAGCGGGGGGCACAGATACGCAGTATTTT,CASMLAGGTDTQYF
-,TRBV15,TRBJ1-2,-,TGTGCCACCAGCAGAGATAAGCGGGCCGGGGGCTACACCTTC,CATSRDKRAGGYTF
-,TRBV5-1,TRBJ2-1,-,TGCGCCAGCAGCTTGGGGGTCGATATACATGAGCAGTTCTTC,CASSLGVDIHEQFF
TRBD2,TRBV14,TRBJ2-3,once,TGTGCCAGCAGCCAGCTAGCGGGCCTTGATACGCAGTATTTT,CASSQLAGLDTQYF
-,TRBV20-1,TRBJ2-3,-,TGCAGTGCTATTTCAGGGGGGGGCACAGATACGCAGTATTTT,CSAISGGGTDTQYF
-,TRBV20-1,TRBJ1-2,-,TGCAGTGCTAGGGTGAGAGGGAATAACTATGGCTACACCTTC,CSARVRGNNYGYTF
-,TRBV9,TRBJ1-5,-,TGTGCCAGCAGCGTAGGGTCGGGCCCCAATCAGCCCCAGCATTTT,CASSVGSGPNQPQHF
TRBD2,TRBV7-2,TRBJ2-3,-,TGTGCCAGCAGCTTACGCAGCGGGGGGTCGAAATATACGCAGTATTTT,CASSLRSGGSKYTQYF
-,TRBV3-1,TRBJ1-2,once,TGTGCCAGCAGCCAAAGCAGCAGCGATGGCTACACCTTC,CASSQSSSDGYTF
-,TRBV6-5,TRBJ2-3,-,TGTGCCAGCAGTTCTGACTCTCATACGCAGTATTTT,CASSSDSHTQYF
-,TRBV15,TRBJ1-4,-,TGTGCCACCAGCAGAGCGAGGGACTTGCTGTTTTTT,CATSRARDLLFF
-,TRBV2,TRBJ2-3,-,TGTGCCAGCAGCTACAACAGGGATACGCAGTATTTT,CASSYNRDTQYF
-,TRBV20-1,TRBJ1-5,-,TGCAGTGCTCCTGGGGGGGGCGACAATCAGCCCCAGCATTTT,CSAPGGGDNQPQHF
-,TRBV20-1,TRBJ2-7,once,TGCAGTGCTAGCGATGTGGGGGACGAGCAGTACTTC,CSASDVGDEQYF
TRBD1,TRBV27,TRBJ1-6,-,TGTGCCAGCAGTCTCCGACAGGGGACGACACTCAATTCACCCCTCCACTTT,CASSLRQGTTLNSPLHF
-,TRBV29-1,TRBJ1-2,few,TGCAGCGTCCTGCTTGGCAGTCAGAACTATGGCTACACCTTC,CSVLLGSQNYGYTF
-,TRBV12-3/TRBV12-4,TRBJ1-6,-,TGTGCCAGCAGCACAGGGTTGTCACCCCTCCACTTT,CASSTGLSPLHF
-,TRBV7-9,TRBJ2-3,-,TGTGCCAGCAGCTATGATACGCAGTATTTT,CASSYDTQYF
TRBD1,TRBV18,TRBJ2-7,-,TGTGCCAGCTCACCAGGGACAGGGACCTACGAGCAGTACTTC,CASSPGTGTYEQYF
-,TRBV4-2,TRBJ2-1,-,TGTGCCAGCAGCCAGGTCGGGGGGCGCTACAATGAGCAGTTCTTC,CASSQVGGRYNEQFF
TRBD1,TRBV6-2/TRBV6-3,TRBJ1-5,-,TGTGCCAGCAGTCGTGACAGGGAAAGGAGCGATCAGCCCCAGCATTTT,CASSRDRERSDQPQHF
TRBD1,TRBV6-1,TRBJ1-2,-,TGTGCCAGCAGCCCAGGACAGGCTCTCTATGGCTACACCTTC,CASSPGQALYGYTF
-,TRBV2,TRBJ2-3,-,TGTGCCAGCAGTATATGGAGGGGGGCAAAAGATACGCAGTATTTT,CASSIWRGAKDTQYF
TRBD1,TRBV30,TRBJ1-2,-,TGTGCCTGGAGTGTAGGGTCGGGACAGGTCCATGGCTACACCTTC,CAWSVGSGQVHGYTF
TRBD2,TRBV12-3/TRBV12-4,TRBJ2-3,-,TGTGCCAGCAGGCGGAACCTAGCGGGGGCGAGCACAGATACGCAGTATTTT,CASRRNLAGASTDTQYF
-,TRBV5-8,TRBJ2-4,-,TGTGCCAGCAGCTTTACTAGACCCAAAAACATTCAGTACTTC,CASSFTRPKNIQYF
-,TRBV7-9,TRBJ2-1,-,TGTGCCAGCAGCTTAGTTTGGATTCCCTACAATGAGCAGTTCTTC,CASSLVWIPYNEQFF
-,TRBV2,TRBJ1-4,-,TGTGCCAGCAGTGAAGACCACAGCACAGGCGAAAAACTGTTTTTT,CASSEDHSTGEKLFF
-,TRBV29-1,TRBJ1-5,-,TGCAGCGTTGGTGTGACGGGAGGGGCTTTTTTTCAGCCCCAGCATTTT,CSVGVTGGAFFQPQHF
TRBD2,TRBV20-1,TRBJ2-3,-,TGCAGTGCTAGATCTGCGGGGGGGGCACCAGATACGCAGTATTTT,CSARSAGGAPDTQYF
TRBD2,TRBV4-2,TRBJ2-2,-,TGTGCCAGCAGCCAGGTTAGCGGGGCCTTAGACACCGGGGAGCTGTTTTTT,CASSQVSGALDTGELFF
-,TRBV7-9,TRBJ2-1,-,TGTGCCAGCAGCTTAGCGGCACCTTACAATGAGCAGTTCTTC,CASSLAAPYNEQFF
TRBD1,TRBV3-1,TRBJ2-7,-,TGTGCCAGCAGCCATGGGGACAGGCCTGGGGAGCAGTACTTC,CASSHGDRPGEQYF